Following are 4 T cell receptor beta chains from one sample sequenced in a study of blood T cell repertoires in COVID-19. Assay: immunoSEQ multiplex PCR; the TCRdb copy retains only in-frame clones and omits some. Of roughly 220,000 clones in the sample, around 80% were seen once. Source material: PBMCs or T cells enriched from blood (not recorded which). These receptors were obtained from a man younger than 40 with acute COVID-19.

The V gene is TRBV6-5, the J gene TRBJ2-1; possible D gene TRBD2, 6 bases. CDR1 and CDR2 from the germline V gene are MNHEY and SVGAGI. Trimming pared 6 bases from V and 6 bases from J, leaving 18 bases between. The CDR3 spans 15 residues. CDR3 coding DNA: TGTGCCAGCAGCTACGTAGCGGATCCAGGCAATGAGCAGTTCTTC. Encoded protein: CASSYVADPGNEQFF.

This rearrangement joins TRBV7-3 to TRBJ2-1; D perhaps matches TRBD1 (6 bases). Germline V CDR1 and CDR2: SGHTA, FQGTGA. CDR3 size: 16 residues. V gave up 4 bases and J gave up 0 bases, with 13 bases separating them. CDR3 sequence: CASSSRGSSSYNEQFF. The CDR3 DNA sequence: TGTGCCAGCAGCTCTAGGGGGAGCAGCTCCTACAATGAGCAGTTCTTC.

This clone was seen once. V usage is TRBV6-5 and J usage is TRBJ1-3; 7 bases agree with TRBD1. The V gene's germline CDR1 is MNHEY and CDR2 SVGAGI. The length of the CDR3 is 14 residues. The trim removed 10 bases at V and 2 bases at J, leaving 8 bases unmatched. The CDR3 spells CAIRADRAGNTIYF. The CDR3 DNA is TGTGCCATACGGGCCGACAGGGCTGGAAACACCATATATTTT.

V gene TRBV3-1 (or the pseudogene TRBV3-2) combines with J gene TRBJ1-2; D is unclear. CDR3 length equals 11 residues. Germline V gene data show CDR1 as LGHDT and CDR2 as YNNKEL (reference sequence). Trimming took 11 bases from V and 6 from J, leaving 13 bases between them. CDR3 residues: CACGPRNGYTF. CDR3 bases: TGTGCCTGCGGTCCACGAAATGGCTACACCTTC.